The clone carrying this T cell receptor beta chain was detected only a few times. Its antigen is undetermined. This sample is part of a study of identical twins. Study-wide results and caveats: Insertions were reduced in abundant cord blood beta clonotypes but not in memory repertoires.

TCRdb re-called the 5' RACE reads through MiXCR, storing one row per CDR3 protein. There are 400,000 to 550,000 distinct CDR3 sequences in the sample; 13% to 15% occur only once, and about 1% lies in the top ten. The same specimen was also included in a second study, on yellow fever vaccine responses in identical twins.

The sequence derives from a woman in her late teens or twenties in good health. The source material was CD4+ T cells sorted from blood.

CDR3 protein: CASSWATRQDEQYF. The CDR3 DNA is TGTGCCAGCAGCTGGGCGACTAGGCAGGACGAGCAGTACTTC. The chain uses TRBV7-9 and TRBJ2-7; the D gene is possibly TRBD2 (6 bases). The V gene lost 4 bases and the J gene lost 5 bases, with 15 bases spanning the gap. Germline values: CDR1 SEHNR, CDR2 FQNEAQ (reference sequence). The length of the CDR3 is 14 residues.